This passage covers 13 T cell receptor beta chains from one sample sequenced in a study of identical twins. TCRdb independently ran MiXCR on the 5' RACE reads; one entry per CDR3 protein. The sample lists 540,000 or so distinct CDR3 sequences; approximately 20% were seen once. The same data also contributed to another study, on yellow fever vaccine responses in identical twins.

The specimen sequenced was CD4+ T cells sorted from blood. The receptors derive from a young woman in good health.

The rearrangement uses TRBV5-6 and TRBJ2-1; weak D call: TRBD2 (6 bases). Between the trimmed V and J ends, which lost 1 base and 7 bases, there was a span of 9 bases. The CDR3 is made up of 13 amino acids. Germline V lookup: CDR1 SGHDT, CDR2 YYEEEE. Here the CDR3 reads CASSLYGGNEQFF. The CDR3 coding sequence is TGTGCCAGCAGCTTGTACGGGGGTAATGAGCAGTTCTTC. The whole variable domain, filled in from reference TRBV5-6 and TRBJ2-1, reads DAGVTQSPTHLIKTRGQQVTLRCSPKSGHDTVSWYQQALGQGPQFIFQYYEEEERQRGNFPDRFSGHQFPNYSSELNVNALLLGDSALYLCASSLYGGNEQFFGPGTRLTVL.

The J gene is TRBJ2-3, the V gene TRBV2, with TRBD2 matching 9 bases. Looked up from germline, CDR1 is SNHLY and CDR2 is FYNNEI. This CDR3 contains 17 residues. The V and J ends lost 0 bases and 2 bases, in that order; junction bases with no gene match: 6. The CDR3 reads CASSEAFGLANTDTQYF. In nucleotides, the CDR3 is TGTGCCAGCAGTGAAGCGTTTGGACTAGCGAACACAGATACGCAGTATTTT. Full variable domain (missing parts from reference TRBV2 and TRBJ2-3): EPEVTQTPSHQVTQMGQEVILRCVPISNHLYFYWYRQILGQKVEFLVSFYNNEISEKSEIFDDQFSVERPDGSNFTLKIRSTKLEDSAMYFCASSEAFGLANTDTQYFGPGTRLTVL.

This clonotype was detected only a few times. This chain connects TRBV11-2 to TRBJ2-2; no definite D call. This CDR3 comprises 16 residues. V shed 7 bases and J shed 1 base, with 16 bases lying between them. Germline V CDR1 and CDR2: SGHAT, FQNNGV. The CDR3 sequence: CASKALAGQNTGELFF. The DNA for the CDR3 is TGTGCCAGCAAGGCCCTGGCCGGCCAGAACACCGGGGAGCTGTTTTTT.

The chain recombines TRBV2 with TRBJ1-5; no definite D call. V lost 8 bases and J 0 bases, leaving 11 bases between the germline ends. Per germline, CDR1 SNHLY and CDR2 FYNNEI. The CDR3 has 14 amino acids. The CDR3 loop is CASQDVYSNQPQHF. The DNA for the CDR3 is TGTGCCAGCCAGGACGTCTATAGCAATCAGCCCCAGCATTTT.

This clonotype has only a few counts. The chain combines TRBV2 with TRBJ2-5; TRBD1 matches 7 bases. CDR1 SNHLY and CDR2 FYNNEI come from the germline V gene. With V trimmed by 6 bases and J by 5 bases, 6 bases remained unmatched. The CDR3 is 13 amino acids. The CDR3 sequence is CASRRGQRETQYF. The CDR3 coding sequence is TGTGCCAGCAGAAGGGGGCAAAGGGAGACCCAGTACTTC.

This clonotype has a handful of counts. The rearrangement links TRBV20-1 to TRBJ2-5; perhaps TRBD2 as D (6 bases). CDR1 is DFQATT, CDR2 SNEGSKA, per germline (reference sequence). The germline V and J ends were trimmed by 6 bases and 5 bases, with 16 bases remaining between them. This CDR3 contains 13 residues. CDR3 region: CSARKTSRETQYF. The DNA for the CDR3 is TGCAGTGCCCGAAAGACTAGTCGTGAGACCCAGTACTTC.

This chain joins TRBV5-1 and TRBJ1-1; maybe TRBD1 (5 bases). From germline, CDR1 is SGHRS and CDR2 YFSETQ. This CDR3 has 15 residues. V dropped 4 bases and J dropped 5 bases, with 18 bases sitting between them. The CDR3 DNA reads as TGCGCCAGCAGCCCGATTCAGGGTGCGGGTACTGAAGCTTTCTTT. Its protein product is CASSPIQGAGTEAFF.

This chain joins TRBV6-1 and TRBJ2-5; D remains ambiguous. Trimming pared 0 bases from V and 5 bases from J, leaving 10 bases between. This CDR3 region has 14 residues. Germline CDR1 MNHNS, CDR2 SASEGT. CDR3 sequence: CASSEALRRETQYF. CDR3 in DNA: TGTGCCAGCAGTGAAGCGCTAAGAAGGGAGACCCAGTACTTC.

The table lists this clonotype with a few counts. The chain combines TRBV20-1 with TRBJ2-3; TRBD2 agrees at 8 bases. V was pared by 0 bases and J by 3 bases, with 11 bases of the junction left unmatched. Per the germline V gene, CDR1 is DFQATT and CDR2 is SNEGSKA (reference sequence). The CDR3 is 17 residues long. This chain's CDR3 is CSARDGATGTRTDTQYF. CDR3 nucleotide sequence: TGCAGTGCTAGAGATGGGGCCACCGGGACTAGAACAGATACGCAGTATTTT.

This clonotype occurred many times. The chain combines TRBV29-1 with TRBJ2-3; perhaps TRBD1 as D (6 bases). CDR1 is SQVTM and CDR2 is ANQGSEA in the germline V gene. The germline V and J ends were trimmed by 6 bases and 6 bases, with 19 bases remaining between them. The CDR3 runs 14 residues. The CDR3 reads CSVRDPLRGDTQYF. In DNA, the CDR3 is TGCAGCGTCCGGGATCCCTTAAGGGGGGATACGCAGTATTTT.

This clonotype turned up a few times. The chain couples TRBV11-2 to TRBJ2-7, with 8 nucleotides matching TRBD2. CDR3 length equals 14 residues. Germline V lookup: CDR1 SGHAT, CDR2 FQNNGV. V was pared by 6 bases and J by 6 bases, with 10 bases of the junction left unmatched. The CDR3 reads CASRVSGIVAEQYF. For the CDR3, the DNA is TGTGCCAGCAGGGTTAGCGGGATCGTCGCCGAGCAGTACTTC. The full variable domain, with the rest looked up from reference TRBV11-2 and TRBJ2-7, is EAGVAQSPRYKIIEKRQSVAFWCNPISGHATLYWYQQILGQGPKLLIQFQNNGVVDDSQLPKDRFSAERLKGVDSTLKIQPAKLEDSAVYLCASRVSGIVAEQYFGPGTRLTVT.

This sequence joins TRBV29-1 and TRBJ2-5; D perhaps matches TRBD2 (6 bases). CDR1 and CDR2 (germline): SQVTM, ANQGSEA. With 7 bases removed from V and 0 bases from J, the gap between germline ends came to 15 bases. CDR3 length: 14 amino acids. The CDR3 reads CSADGGLYQETQYF. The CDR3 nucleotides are TGCAGCGCCGACGGGGGACTGTACCAAGAGACCCAGTACTTC.

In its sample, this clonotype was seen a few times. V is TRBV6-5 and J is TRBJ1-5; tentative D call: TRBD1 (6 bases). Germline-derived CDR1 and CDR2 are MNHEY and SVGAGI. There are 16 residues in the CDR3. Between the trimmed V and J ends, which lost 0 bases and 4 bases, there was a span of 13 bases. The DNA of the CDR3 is TGTGCCAGCAGTTACTCTGCCAGGGGAGTAAATCAGCCCCAGCATTTT. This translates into CASSYSARGVNQPQHF.